A selection of T cell receptor beta chains follows, all from one sample in a study of blood T cells in healthy people across ages. Each CDR3 protein is one row after TCRdb ran MiXCR on the 5' RACE reads. The sample lists about 640,000 distinct CDR3 sequences; about 54% were seen once. What was sequenced was blood. All receptors come from a man aged 60 to 69 in good health. The CDR3 runs from the conserved cysteine through the conserved F or W. The D gene is left open where the match is weak. Clone size, where shown, is once, few, many, or a class for clones that have expanded.

CDR3 protein,CDR3 DNA,clone size,J gene,D gene,V gene
CASSLATGSYNEQFF,TGTGCCAGCAGCTTAGCGACTGGCTCCTACAATGAGCAGTTCTTC,NA,TRBJ2-1,NA,TRBV7-2
CASSEQGGETQYF,TGCGCCAGCAGCGAACAGGGCGGGGAGACCCAGTACTTC,NA,TRBJ2-5,NA,TRBV5-1
CASAATAHPLHF,TGCGCCTCGGCCGCCACTGCTCACCCCCTCCACTTT,few,TRBJ1-6,NA,TRBV5-1
CASSARETQPQHF,TGTGCCAGCAGTGCGCGGGAGACCCAGCCCCAGCATTTT,NA,TRBJ1-5,NA,TRBV2
CASSLGSGFCWQRGHQETQYF,TGTGCCAGCAGCTTGGGGAGCGGGTTTTGTTGGCAGCGGGGGCACCAAGAGACCCAGTACTTC,NA,TRBJ2-5,NA,TRBV21-1
CASSSTSGGLSYNEQFF,TGCGCCAGCAGCTCGACTAGCGGGGGCCTTTCCTACAATGAGCAGTTCTTC,few,TRBJ2-1,TRBD2,TRBV5-1
CASSLDGTPRSYNEQFF,TGTGCCAGCAGTTTAGACGGGACTCCAAGGTCCTACAATGAGCAGTTCTTC,NA,TRBJ2-1,NA,TRBV12-3/TRBV12-4
CASSMEGFATEQYF,TGCGCCAGCAGCATGGAAGGGTTCGCAACCGAGCAGTACTTC,NA,TRBJ2-7,NA,TRBV5-1
CSAPRQGSVAYEQYF,TGCAGTGCCCCGAGGCAAGGGTCAGTAGCCTACGAGCAGTACTTC,NA,TRBJ2-7,NA,TRBV20-1
CASTRDTGSYEQYF,TGTGCCAGCACCCGGGACACCGGCTCCTACGAGCAGTACTTC,NA,TRBJ2-7,NA,TRBV2
CASTISGVGTDTQYF,TGTGCCAGCACCATTAGCGGGGTCGGGACAGATACGCAGTATTTT,NA,TRBJ2-3,TRBD2,TRBV12-3/TRBV12-4
CSARSEIGANVLTF,TGCAGTGCTAGAAGTGAGATAGGGGCCAACGTCCTGACTTTC,few,TRBJ2-6,NA,TRBV20-1
CASSSLIHEQFF,TGTGCCAGCAGCTCCCTGATCCATGAGCAGTTCTTC,NA,TRBJ2-1,NA,TRBV7-8
CASSPRQALGGYTF,TGTGCCAGCAGCCCAAGACAGGCATTAGGTGGCTACACCTTC,few,TRBJ1-2,NA,TRBV27
CASSLTGLAQETQYF,TGCGCCAGCAGCTTGACGGGACTAGCGCAAGAGACCCAGTACTTC,NA,TRBJ2-5,TRBD2,TRBV5-1
CASNRRGDFDEQYF,TGTGCCAGCAACCGCAGGGGGGATTTCGACGAGCAGTACTTC,many,TRBJ2-7,NA,TRBV6-1
CSARGSRANQPQHF,TGCAGTGCTAGAGGCTCCAGGGCGAATCAGCCCCAGCATTTT,few,TRBJ1-5,NA,TRBV20-1
CASSIGPGLAVNTQYF,TGTGCCAGTAGTATCGGACCGGGACTAGCTGTGAATACGCAGTATTTT,NA,TRBJ2-3,TRBD2,TRBV19
CASSGRVSGDTQYF,TGTGCCAGCAGTGGCAGGGTGAGCGGAGATACGCAGTATTTT,NA,TRBJ2-3,NA,TRBV12-3/TRBV12-4
CASSPRDRFSPLHF,TGTGCCAGCAGCCCTCGGGACAGATTCTCACCCCTCCACTTT,NA,TRBJ1-6,NA,TRBV21-1
CASSETQGTGELFF,TGTGCCAGCAGTGAAACCCAGGGCACCGGGGAGCTGTTTTTT,NA,TRBJ2-2,NA,TRBV2
CSVRGGAEETQYF,TGCAGCGTTCGCGGGGGGGCCGAGGAGACCCAGTACTTC,NA,TRBJ2-5,TRBD2,TRBV29-1
CASSPGTTYGQYF,TGTGCCAGCAGCCCCGGGACTACCTACGGGCAGTACTTC,NA,TRBJ2-4,TRBD2,TRBV3-1
CATRTSGGPQETQYF,TGTGCCACCCGGACTAGCGGGGGCCCACAAGAGACCCAGTACTTC,NA,TRBJ2-5,TRBD2,TRBV6-1
CSATGPQETQYF,TGCAGTGCCACAGGGCCCCAAGAGACCCAGTACTTC,NA,TRBJ2-5,NA,TRBV20-1
CASSVVGSTYEQYF,TGTGCCAGCAGTGTTGTGGGGAGTACCTACGAGCAGTACTTC,NA,TRBJ2-7,NA,TRBV6-6
CASSLSGTSGGGQFF,TGTGCCAGCAGTTTGTCCGGGACTAGCGGGGGCGGGCAGTTCTTC,NA,TRBJ2-1,TRBD2,TRBV12-3/TRBV12-4